One T cell receptor (beta chain) is described in this entry. CDR1 is SGHRS and CDR2 is YFSETQ in the germline V gene. The CDR3 consists of 15 residues. V gave up 0 bases and J gave up 6 bases; unmatched junction bases: 7. Sequencing used immunoSEQ multiplex PCR; TCRdb keeps in-frame clones, though not all of them. The profile shows 100,000 to 150,000 clones, around 82% of them singletons. The record originates from a study of radiation and T cells in renal cell carcinoma. Regarding time point: blood 2 weeks post-SBRT. Treatment specified: 15 Gy SBRT to primary tumor, nephrectomy 4 weeks later. The sequence was collected from a man in his fifties or sixties with renal cell carcinoma. Here the sequenced sample was blood, taken from a patient whose treatment included radiotherapy and nephrectomy. The chain uses TRBV5-1 and TRBJ1-2; 8 bases are a match to TRBD1. The CDR3 reads CASSLAEGQAHGYTF. The CDR3 DNA follows: TGCGCCAGCAGCTTGGCGGAGGGACAGGCCCATGGCTACACCTTC. Based on the CDR3 plus reference TRBV5-1 and TRBJ1-2, the full variable domain is KAGVTQTPRYLIKTRGQQVTLSCSPISGHRSVSWYQQTPGQGLQFLFEYFSETQRNKGNFPGRFSGRQFSNSRSEMNVSTLELGDSALYLCASSLAEGQAHGYTFGSGTRLTVV.